Sequencing of this T cell receptor beta chain was carried out in a study of monozygotic twins with inflammatory bowel disease. With regard to this clonotype: Its cognate antigen is unknown.

TCRdb reprocessed the 5' RACE reads, keeping one entry per CDR3 protein, no DNA. The sample spans some 400,000 distinct CDR3 sequences; the ten largest clones claim 2.4%. Findings of the study overall: Healthy co-twins had higher TCRbeta inverse Simpson diversity than their IBD twins. Twin concordance left repertoire similarity unchanged, with limited power a possible explanation for this lack of difference. Evidence did not back any single strong signal or clonotype linked to IBD.

Germline V gene lookup returns CDR1 SGHAT and CDR2 FQNNGV. The CDR3 contains 14 residues. Without any T cell sorting, total RNA was isolated from whole blood. This sequence joins TRBV11-2 and TRBJ1-2; TCRdb's assignment of TRBD1 cannot be checked, as there is no DNA. The source of this sequence is a human donor with ulcerative colitis or Crohn's disease, or a healthy co-twin of an affected twin (not recorded which). Sequencing was carried out using blood. The CDR3 loop is CASSWTGGNDGYTF.